Listed below are T cell receptor beta chains from one sample, sequenced in a study of immune evolution from preneoplasia to lung adenocarcinoma. Libraries were prepared by immunoSEQ multiplex PCR; TCRdb keeps only in-frame clonotypes and omits some of them. The table includes under 6,000 clones, 76% detected once. Sequencing input: FFPE adjacent normal lung tissue. The receptors derive from a person in their sixties or seventies with lung adenocarcinoma. Both conserved end residues are part of each CDR3. Fields, in order: V gene, D gene, J gene, clone size, CDR3 DNA, CDR3 protein. The D gene is left open where the match is weak. Where a row states a size, it is once, few, many or the class of an expanded clone; other rows omit it.

V: TRBV11-3; D: .; J: TRBJ1-2; size: .; DNA: TGTGCCAGCAGCTTCGGCACCTTCGGCTACACCTTC; CDR3: CASSFGTFGYTF
V: TRBV5-6; D: .; J: TRBJ1-2; size: .; DNA: TGTGCCAGCAGCTTGTTTGACACCAACTATGGCTACACCTTC; CDR3: CASSLFDTNYGYTF
V: TRBV4-3; D: .; J: TRBJ2-5; size: few; DNA: TGCGCCAGCAGCCAAGTGAATGCGGGGGCCGGGGAGACCCAGTACTTC; CDR3: CASSQVNAGAGETQYF
V: TRBV5-6; D: .; J: TRBJ1-1; size: .; DNA: TGTGCCAGCAGCCATGAGGTGGGGCTCAACACTGAAGCTTTCTTT; CDR3: CASSHEVGLNTEAFF
V: TRBV29-1; D: .; J: TRBJ2-1; size: .; DNA: TGCAGCGTTGAAGGAACGGGGCGATACAATGAGCAGTTCTTC; CDR3: CSVEGTGRYNEQFF
V: TRBV7-6; D: TRBD2; J: TRBJ2-1; size: .; DNA: TGTGCCAGCAGCCTTCTAGCGGGGGCCTACAATGAGCAGTTCTTC; CDR3: CASSLLAGAYNEQFF
V: TRBV2; D: .; J: TRBJ1-2; size: once; DNA: TGTGCCAGCAGTTTGGGGGCTAACTATGGCTACACCTTC; CDR3: CASSLGANYGYTF
V: TRBV6-5; D: .; J: TRBJ1-5; size: .; DNA: TGTGCCAGCAGAGCGGGGTCCCTAGGGAATCAGCCCCAGCATTTT; CDR3: CASRAGSLGNQPQHF
V: TRBV7-2; D: .; J: TRBJ2-3; size: few; DNA: TGTGCCAGCAGCTTCCTAGCCTCACCCACAGATACGCAGTATTTT; CDR3: CASSFLASPTDTQYF
V: TRBV5-1; D: .; J: TRBJ1-1; size: once; DNA: TGCGCCAGCAGCTTGGCAGAGAACACTGAAGCTTTCTTT; CDR3: CASSLAENTEAFF
V: TRBV30; D: .; J: TRBJ1-4; size: .; DNA: TGTGCCTGGAGTGCTTTAAAAGAAAAACTGTTTTTT; CDR3: CAWSALKEKLFF
V: TRBV27; D: TRBD2; J: TRBJ2-3; size: .; DNA: TGTGCCACAGCGGGGGGGCCTCCAGATACGCAGTATTTT; CDR3: CATAGGPPDTQYF
V: TRBV18; D: TRBD2; J: TRBJ2-5; size: .; DNA: TGTGCCAGCTCACCAAAATACGGGGGGGGAGAGACCCAGTACTTC; CDR3: CASSPKYGGGETQYF
V: TRBV15; D: TRBD1; J: TRBJ2-5; size: .; DNA: TGTGCCACCAAAGACAGGGAAGGTCAAGAGACCCAGTACTTC; CDR3: CATKDREGQETQYF
V: TRBV15; D: .; J: TRBJ2-1; size: .; DNA: TGTGCCACCAGCAGAGATACGGCCTCTGAGCAGTTCTTC; CDR3: CATSRDTASEQFF
V: TRBV7-9; D: .; J: TRBJ1-2; size: .; DNA: TGTGCCATCACCCCTACGGACAGAGAACTAGATGGCTACACCTTC; CDR3: CAITPTDRELDGYTF
V: TRBV4-2; D: TRBD1; J: TRBJ1-5; size: .; DNA: TGTGCCAGCAGCCGGGAAGGGGACAGCAGCAATCAGCCCCAGCATTTT; CDR3: CASSREGDSSNQPQHF
V: TRBV27; D: .; J: TRBJ2-6; size: .; DNA: TGTGCCAGCAGTTTACGGGCAGGGGCAACGATAACTGGGGCCAACGTCCTGACTTTC; CDR3: CASSLRAGATITGANVLTF
V: TRBV5-1; D: .; J: TRBJ2-3; size: .; DNA: TGCGCCAGCAGCTTGGAGGTACGCACAGATACGCAGTATTTT; CDR3: CASSLEVRTDTQYF
V: TRBV25-1; D: TRBD1; J: TRBJ2-7; size: .; DNA: TGTGCCAGCAGTGGACTTATGGGACAGGGGAACGAGCAGTACTTC; CDR3: CASSGLMGQGNEQYF
V: TRBV27; D: TRBD1; J: TRBJ1-1; size: once; DNA: TGTGCCAGCAGTCCTGACAGGGGGAACACTGAAGCTTTCTTT; CDR3: CASSPDRGNTEAFF
V: TRBV4-1; D: .; J: TRBJ1-2; size: .; DNA: TGCGCCAGCAGCCAAGCTATCAGGGACTATGGCTACACCTTC; CDR3: CASSQAIRDYGYTF